This TCR beta chain was observed in a study of blood T cell repertoires in COVID-19. Background on the study: COVID-19 samples from acute and convalescent phases originated in the United States, Italy and Spain. T cells, B-cell-depleted T cells, or PBMCs supplied cDNA or gDNA.

Germline CDR1 reads KGHDR; CDR2 reads SFDVKD. CDR3 length: 14 residues. V lost 7 bases and J 1 base, leaving 9 bases between the germline ends. As handled by the study authors: From reference gene primer amplification, estimates of nucleated cell counts were derived. TCRdb's copy holds only in-frame clones and misses some; the assay was immunoSEQ multiplex PCR. The V and J calls and clone size come from that table; D and trimming were worked out from the DNA. The repertoire holds about 59,000 clones, with around 79% as singletons. The sequenced sample was peripheral blood. The V call is TRBV24-1, the J call TRBJ2-2; D might be TRBD1 (6 bases). The sequence derives from a human donor in a cohort sampled during active COVID-19. CDR3 bases: TGTGCCACCAGAACGACAGGGAACACCGGGGAGCTGTTTTTT. Amino acids: CATRTTGNTGELFF.